Presented here are 4 T cell receptor beta chains from one specimen sequenced in a study of T-cell reconstitution after alpha-beta-depleted transplantation in children. The TCRbeta library incorporated unique molecular identifiers. TCRdb used MiXCR to reprocess the PCR reads, holding one entry per CDR3 protein. The sample carries 200,000 or so distinct CDR3 sequences, about 6% recorded once. The material sequenced was PBMCs, taken before TCRalphabeta/CD19-depleted stem cell transplant. The receptors come from a girl less than two years old with combined immunodeficiency, due to receive a stem cell transplant.

In regard to this clonotype: An end of the junction does not agree with germline; a read error may underlie this. This sequence joins TRBV6-5 and TRBJ2-7, with D tentatively TRBD1 (5 bases). The CDR3 is made up of 13 amino acids. Germline CDR1 is MNHEY and CDR2 is SVGAGI. The CDR3 protein is CASGYRQLYEQYF. The CDR3 DNA sequence: TGTGCCAGCGGTTACCGACAGCTCTACGAGCAGTACTTC.

The table lists this clonotype with a few counts. The J gene is TRBJ1-1, the V gene TRBV7-9, with TRBD1 identical over 8 bases. This CDR3 region has 14 residues. Trimming took 6 bases from V and 3 from J; bases not matched to a gene: 6. Germline V gene data show CDR1 as SEHNR and CDR2 as FQNEAQ (reference sequence). CDR3 loop: CASRLQGGDTEAFF. CDR3 bases: TGTGCCAGCAGACTACAGGGGGGGGACACTGAAGCTTTCTTT. Together with reference TRBV7-9 and TRBJ1-1, the CDR3 gives the full variable domain: DTGVSQNPRHKITKRGQNVTFRCDPISEHNRLYWYRQTLGQGPEFLTYFQNEAQLEKSRLLSDRFSAERPKGSFSTLEIQRTEQGDSAMYLCASRLQGGDTEAFFGQGTRLTVV.

The chain recombines TRBV29-1 with TRBJ1-1, with D possibly TRBD1 on 6 matching bases. Trimming shortened V by 7 bases and J by 7 bases, and 22 bases separated the two germline ends. CDR3 size: 14 residues. Germline V gene lookup returns CDR1 SQVTM and CDR2 ANQGSEA. The CDR3 nucleotides read TGCAGCGCTTCTCGTCTGGGGGCGCGGGATGAAGCTTTCTTT. Translation: CSASRLGARDEAFF.

This clonotype was observed many times. The V and J genes are TRBV12-3 or TRBV12-4 and TRBJ2-2; 14 nucleotides line up with TRBD2. Trimming cost V 3 bases and J 6 bases; bases outside gene matches: 3. This CDR3 contains 16 residues. CDR3 DNA: TGTGCCAGCAGTTTCCAGACTAGCGGGGGGGCCGGGGAGCTGTTTTTT. Its translation: CASSFQTSGGAGELFF.